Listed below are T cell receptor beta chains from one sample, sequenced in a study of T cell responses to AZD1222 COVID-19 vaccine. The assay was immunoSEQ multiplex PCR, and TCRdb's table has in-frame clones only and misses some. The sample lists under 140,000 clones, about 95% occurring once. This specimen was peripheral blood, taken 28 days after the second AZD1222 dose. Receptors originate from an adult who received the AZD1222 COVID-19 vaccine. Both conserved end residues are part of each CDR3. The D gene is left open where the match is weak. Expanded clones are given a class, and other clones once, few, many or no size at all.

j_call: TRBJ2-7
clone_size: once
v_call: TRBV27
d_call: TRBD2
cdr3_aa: CASSSGTSGSSHEQYF
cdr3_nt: TGTGCCAGCAGTTCCGGGACTAGCGGGAGTTCCCACGAGCAGTACTTC

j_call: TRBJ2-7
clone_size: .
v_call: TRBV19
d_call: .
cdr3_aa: CATLGPMGEQYF
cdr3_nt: TGTGCCACCCTGGGCCCCATGGGGGAGCAGTACTTC

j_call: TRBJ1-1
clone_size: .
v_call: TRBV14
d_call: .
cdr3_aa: CASTKGGLKDTEAFF
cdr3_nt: TGTGCCAGCACCAAGGGGGGGTTAAAGGACACTGAAGCTTTCTTT

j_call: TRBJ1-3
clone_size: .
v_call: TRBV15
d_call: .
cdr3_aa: CATSRDSRGLDTIYF
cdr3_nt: TGTGCCACCAGCAGAGATTCGAGGGGTTTGGACACCATATATTTT

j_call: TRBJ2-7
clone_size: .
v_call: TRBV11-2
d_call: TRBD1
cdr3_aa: CASSLAGTGGEYEQYF
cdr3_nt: TGTGCCAGCAGCTTAGCGGGGACAGGGGGCGAATACGAGCAGTACTTC

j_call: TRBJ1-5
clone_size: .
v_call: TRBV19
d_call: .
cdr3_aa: CASSLSSNQPQHF
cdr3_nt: TGTGCCAGTAGTTTGTCGAGCAATCAGCCCCAGCATTTT

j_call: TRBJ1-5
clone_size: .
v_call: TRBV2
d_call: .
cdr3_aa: CASRPQGNNQPQHF
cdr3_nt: TGTGCCAGCAGGCCACAGGGAAATAATCAGCCCCAGCATTTT

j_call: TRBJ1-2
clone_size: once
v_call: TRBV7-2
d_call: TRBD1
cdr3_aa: CASSLGATGVYGYTF
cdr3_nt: TGTGCCAGCAGCTTAGGGGCGACAGGGGTCTATGGCTACACCTTC

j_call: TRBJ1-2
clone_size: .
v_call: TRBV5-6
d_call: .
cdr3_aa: CASSLLGITMDYTF
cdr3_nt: TGTGCCAGCAGCTTGCTGGGGATAACTATGGACTACACCTTC

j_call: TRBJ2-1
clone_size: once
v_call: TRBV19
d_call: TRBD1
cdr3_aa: CASSNRRDRVFDEQFF
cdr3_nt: TGTGCCAGTAGTAATCGAAGGGACAGGGTGTTCGATGAGCAGTTCTTC

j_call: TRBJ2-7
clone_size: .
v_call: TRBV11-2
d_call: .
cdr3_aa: CASSAQINSYEQYF
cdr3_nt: TGTGCCAGCAGCGCGCAGATTAATAGCTACGAGCAGTACTTC

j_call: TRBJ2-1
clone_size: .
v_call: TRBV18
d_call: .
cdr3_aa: CASSPSSFPGEQFF
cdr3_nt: TGTGCCAGCTCACCTAGTTCTTTCCCCGGTGAGCAGTTCTTC

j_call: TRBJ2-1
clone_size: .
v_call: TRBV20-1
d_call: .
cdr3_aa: CSASVDSYNEQFF
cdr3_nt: TGCAGTGCTAGTGTTGATTCCTACAATGAGCAGTTCTTC

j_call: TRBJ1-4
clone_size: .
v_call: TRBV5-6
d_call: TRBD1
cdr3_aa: CASSRDRVEKLFF
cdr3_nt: TGTGCCAGCAGTAGGGACAGGGTGGAAAAACTGTTTTTT

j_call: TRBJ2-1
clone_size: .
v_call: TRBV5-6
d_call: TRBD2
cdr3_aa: CASSLVRTSGNEQFF
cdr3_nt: TGTGCCAGCAGCTTAGTCCGGACTAGCGGGAATGAGCAGTTCTTC

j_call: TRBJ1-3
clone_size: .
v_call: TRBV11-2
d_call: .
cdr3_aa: CASSLDRLSGNTIYF
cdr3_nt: TGTGCCAGCAGCTTAGACCGGCTCTCTGGAAACACCATATATTTT

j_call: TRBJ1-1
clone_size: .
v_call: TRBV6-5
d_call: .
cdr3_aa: CASSSREDTEAFF
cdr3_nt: TGTGCCAGCAGTTCCAGGGAAGACACTGAAGCTTTCTTT

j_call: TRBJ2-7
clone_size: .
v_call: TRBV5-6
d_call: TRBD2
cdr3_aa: CASSFSSGPYEQYF
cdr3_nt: TGTGCCAGCAGCTTCTCTAGCGGGCCCTACGAGCAGTACTTC

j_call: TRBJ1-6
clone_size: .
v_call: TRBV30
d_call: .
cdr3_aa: CAWSKSTHLNSPLHF
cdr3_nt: TGTGCCTGGAGTAAATCCACCCACTTGAATTCACCCCTCCACTTT

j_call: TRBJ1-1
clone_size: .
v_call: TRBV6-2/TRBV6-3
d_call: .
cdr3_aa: CASSYTGMNTEAFF
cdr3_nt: TGTGCCAGCAGTTACACAGGGATGAACACTGAAGCTTTCTTT

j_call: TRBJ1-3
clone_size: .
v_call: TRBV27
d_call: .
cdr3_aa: CASSPETSGNTIYF
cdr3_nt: TGTGCCAGCAGCCCAGAAACAAGTGGAAACACCATATATTTT

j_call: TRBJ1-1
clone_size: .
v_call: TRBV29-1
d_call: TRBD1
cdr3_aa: CSGDPIDRDTEAFF
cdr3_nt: TGCAGCGGAGATCCGATAGACAGGGACACTGAAGCTTTCTTT

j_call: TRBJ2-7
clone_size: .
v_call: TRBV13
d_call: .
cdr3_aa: CASRPTRPGAYEQYF
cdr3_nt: TGTGCCAGCAGACCCACCCGTCCTGGGGCCTACGAGCAGTACTTC

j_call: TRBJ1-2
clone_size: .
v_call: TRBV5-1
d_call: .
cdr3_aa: CASSLRAVIDGYTF
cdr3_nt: TGCGCCAGCAGCTTGAGGGCGGTGATCGATGGCTACACCTTC

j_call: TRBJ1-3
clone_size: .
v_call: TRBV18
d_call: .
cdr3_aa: CASSLDLSVENTIYF
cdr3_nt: TGTGCCAGCTCACTGGACCTTTCGGTTGAAAACACCATATATTTT

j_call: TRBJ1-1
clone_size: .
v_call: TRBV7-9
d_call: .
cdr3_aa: CASSLGPSTEAFF
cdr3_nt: TGTGCCAGCAGCTTAGGACCGTCCACTGAAGCTTTCTTT

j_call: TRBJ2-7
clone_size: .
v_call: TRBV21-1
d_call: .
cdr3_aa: CASIKSRIEQYF
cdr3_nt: TGTGCCAGCATCAAGAGCCGAATCGAGCAGTACTTC

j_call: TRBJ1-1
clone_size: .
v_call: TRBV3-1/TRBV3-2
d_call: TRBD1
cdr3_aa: CASREQGGVTEAFF
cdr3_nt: TGTGCCAGCAGAGAACAGGGGGGCGTCACTGAAGCTTTCTTT

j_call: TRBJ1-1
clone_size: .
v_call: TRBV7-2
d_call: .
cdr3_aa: CASSLVKDGAIEAFF
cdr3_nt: TGTGCCAGCAGCTTGGTTAAGGACGGAGCTATTGAAGCTTTCTTT

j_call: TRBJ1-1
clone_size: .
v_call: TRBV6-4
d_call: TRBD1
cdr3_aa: CASSRDRGFGEAFF
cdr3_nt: TGTGCCAGCAGCCGGGACAGGGGATTCGGTGAAGCTTTCTTT

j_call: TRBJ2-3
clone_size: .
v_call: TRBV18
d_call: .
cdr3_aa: CASSSTGSTDTQYF
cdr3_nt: TGTGCCAGCTCCTCGACAGGCAGCACAGATACGCAGTATTTT

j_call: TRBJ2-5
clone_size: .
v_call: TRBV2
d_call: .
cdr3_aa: CASQTGETQYF
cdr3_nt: TGTGCCAGCCAAACGGGGGAGACCCAGTACTTC

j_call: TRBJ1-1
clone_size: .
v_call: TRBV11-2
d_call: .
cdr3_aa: CASSSGDPEAFF
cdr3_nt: TGTGCCAGCAGCTCAGGGGACCCTGAAGCTTTCTTT

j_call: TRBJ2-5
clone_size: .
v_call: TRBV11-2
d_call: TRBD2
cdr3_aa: CASSSTSVQETQYF
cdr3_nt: TGTGCCAGCAGCTCCACTAGCGTACAAGAGACCCAGTACTTC

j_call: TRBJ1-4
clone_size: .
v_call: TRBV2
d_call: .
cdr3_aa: CASRLSRDSEKLFF
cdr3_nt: TGTGCCAGCAGACTAAGCCGCGATTCTGAAAAACTGTTTTTT

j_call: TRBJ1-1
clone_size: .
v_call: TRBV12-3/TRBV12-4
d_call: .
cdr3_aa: CASGTGGGTEAFF
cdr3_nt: TGTGCCAGCGGAACCGGGGGGGGCACTGAAGCTTTCTTT

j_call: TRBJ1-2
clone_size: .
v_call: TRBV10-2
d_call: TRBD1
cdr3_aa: CASTPRTGTYGYTF
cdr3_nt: TGCGCCAGCACCCCTCGGACAGGGACGTATGGCTACACCTTC

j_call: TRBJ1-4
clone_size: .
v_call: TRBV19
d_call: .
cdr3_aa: CASSGYAGGSEKLFF
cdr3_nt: TGTGCCAGTAGTGGGTACGCGGGGGGGAGTGAAAAACTGTTTTTT

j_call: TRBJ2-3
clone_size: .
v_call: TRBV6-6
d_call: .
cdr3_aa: CASSYILAGWEDTQYF
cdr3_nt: TGTGCCAGCAGTTACATTCTGGCGGGATGGGAAGATACGCAGTATTTT

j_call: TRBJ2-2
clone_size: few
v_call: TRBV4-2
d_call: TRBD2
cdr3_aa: CASSQDRLAAGELFF
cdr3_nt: TGTGCCAGCAGCCAAGATCGGCTAGCGGCCGGGGAGCTGTTTTTT

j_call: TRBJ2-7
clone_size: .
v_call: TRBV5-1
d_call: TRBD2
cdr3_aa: CASSEASGSTTTYEQYF
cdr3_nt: TGCGCCAGCAGCGAGGCTAGCGGGAGCACAACTACCTACGAGCAGTACTTC

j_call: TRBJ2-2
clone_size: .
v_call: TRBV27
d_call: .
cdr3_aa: CASSWLDSRTGELFF
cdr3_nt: TGTGCCAGCAGTTGGTTGGACAGCCGGACCGGGGAGCTGTTTTTT

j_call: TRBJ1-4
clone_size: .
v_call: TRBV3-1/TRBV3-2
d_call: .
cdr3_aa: CASSQGLGSTNEKLFF
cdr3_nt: TGTGCCAGCAGCCAGGGGCTCGGCTCCACTAATGAAAAACTGTTTTTT

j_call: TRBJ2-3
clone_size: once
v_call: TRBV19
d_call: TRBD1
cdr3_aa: CASRLDRGGTDTQYF
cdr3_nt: TGTGCCAGTAGACTGGACAGGGGCGGCACAGATACGCAGTATTTT

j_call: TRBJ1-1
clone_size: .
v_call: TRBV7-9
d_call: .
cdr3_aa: CASSSGVMNTEAFF
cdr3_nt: TGTGCCAGCAGCTCAGGCGTCATGAACACTGAAGCTTTCTTT

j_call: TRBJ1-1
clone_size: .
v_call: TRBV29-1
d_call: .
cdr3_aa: CSVGWAPNTEAFF
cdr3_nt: TGCAGCGTGGGCTGGGCACCGAACACTGAAGCTTTCTTT

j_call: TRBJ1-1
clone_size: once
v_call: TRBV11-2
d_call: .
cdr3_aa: CASSLVELGIQAFF
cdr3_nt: TGTGCCAGCAGCTTAGTCGAGTTGGGGATCCAGGCTTTCTTT

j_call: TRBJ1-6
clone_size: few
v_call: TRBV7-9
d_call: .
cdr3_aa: CASSAQANSPLHF
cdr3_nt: TGTGCCAGCAGCGCCCAGGCGAATTCACCCCTCCACTTT

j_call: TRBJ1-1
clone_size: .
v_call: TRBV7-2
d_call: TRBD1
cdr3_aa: CASSLGYQGAGSGTEAFF
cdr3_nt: TGTGCCAGCAGCTTAGGATATCAGGGGGCCGGATCGGGCACTGAAGCTTTCTTT

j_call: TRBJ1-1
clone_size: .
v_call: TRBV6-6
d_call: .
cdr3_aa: CASTPRGLNTEAFF
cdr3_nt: TGTGCCAGCACCCCAAGGGGCCTGAACACTGAAGCTTTCTTT

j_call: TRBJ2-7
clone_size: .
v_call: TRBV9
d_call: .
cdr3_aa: CASSVEDGYVYEQYF
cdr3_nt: TGTGCCAGCAGCGTAGAGGACGGCTACGTCTACGAGCAGTACTTC

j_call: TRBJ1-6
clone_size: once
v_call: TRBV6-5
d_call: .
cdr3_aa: CASSDGRERSPLHF
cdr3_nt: TGTGCCAGCAGCGATGGACGGGAGCGGTCACCCCTCCACTTT

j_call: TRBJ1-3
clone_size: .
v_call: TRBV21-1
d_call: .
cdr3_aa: CASSKGFGRVSGNTIYF
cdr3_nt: TGTGCCAGCAGCAAGGGTTTCGGTCGGGTTTCTGGAAACACCATATATTTT

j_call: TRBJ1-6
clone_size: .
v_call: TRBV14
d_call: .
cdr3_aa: CASSQYDAARVGGSPLHF
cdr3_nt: TGTGCCAGCAGCCAATATGATGCGGCGCGGGTTGGCGGTTCACCCCTCCACTTT

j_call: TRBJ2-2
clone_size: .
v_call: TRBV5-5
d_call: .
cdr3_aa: CASSGQVVGGELFF
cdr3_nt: TGTGCCAGCAGCGGGCAGGTGGTGGGCGGGGAGCTGTTTTTT